The rows below give T cell receptor beta chains drawn from one sample of a study of T cell changes during pregnancy in multiple sclerosis. Libraries were prepared by immunoSEQ multiplex PCR; TCRdb keeps only in-frame clonotypes and omits some of them. This table holds about 110,000 clones, roughly nine tenths found once. The sample here was peripheral blood, taken before pregnancy. The receptors stem from a female donor with multiple sclerosis, enrolled in a pregnancy study. Each CDR3 is given without its conserved first and last residue. Fields, in order: CDR3 protein, V gene, J gene, clone size. Only some rows state a clone size, as once, few, many or a class for expanded clones.

CDR3: ATSREPDGDEKLF; V: TRBV15; J: TRBJ1-4; size: .
CDR3: ASSLKGGQSPLH; V: TRBV7-3; J: TRBJ1-6; size: .
CDR3: ASSSFSYTSYEQY; V: TRBV7-2; J: TRBJ2-7; size: .
CDR3: ASSYRGQETQY; V: TRBV19; J: TRBJ2-5; size: .
CDR3: SAIVGEGYT; V: TRBV20-1; J: TRBJ1-2; size: .
CDR3: ASSLAAGNTEAF; V: TRBV7-2; J: TRBJ1-1; size: .
CDR3: ASSIQTGASSPLH; V: TRBV19; J: TRBJ1-6; size: .
CDR3: ASSLAGLAGTNEQF; V: TRBV7-8; J: TRBJ2-1; size: .
CDR3: ATGQGYYEQY; V: TRBV6-5; J: TRBJ2-7; size: .
CDR3: ASSFWESSYEQY; V: TRBV11-3; J: TRBJ2-7; size: .
CDR3: ASSPNPTGSGELF; V: TRBV7-3; J: TRBJ2-2; size: .
CDR3: ASSFLVGGSYEQY; V: TRBV28; J: TRBJ2-7; size: .
CDR3: ASSDEPGNQPQH; V: TRBV6-4; J: TRBJ1-5; size: .
CDR3: ASSFFSGTTDTQY; V: TRBV14; J: TRBJ2-3; size: .
CDR3: ASRYGYVGNTEAF; V: TRBV19; J: TRBJ1-1; size: .
CDR3: SARGQENQPQH; V: TRBV29-1; J: TRBJ1-5; size: .
CDR3: ASSPNLRDRDAGELF; V: TRBV18; J: TRBJ2-2; size: .
CDR3: ASSLAQANTEAF; V: TRBV7-9; J: TRBJ1-1; size: .
CDR3: ASSFPTSPGANVLT; V: TRBV28; J: TRBJ2-6; size: .
CDR3: ASSQEQGFLAF; V: TRBV4-1; J: TRBJ1-1; size: once
CDR3: ASSLAGLNTEAF; V: TRBV27; J: TRBJ1-1; size: .
CDR3: ASTRSLLHDDSPLH; V: TRBV2; J: TRBJ1-6; size: .
CDR3: ASSLYLQGAHEQY; V: TRBV5-4; J: TRBJ2-7; size: .
CDR3: ASSFLRGSLGEQY; V: TRBV27; J: TRBJ2-7; size: once
CDR3: ASSYRQGNEQF; V: TRBV27; J: TRBJ2-1; size: .
CDR3: ASRDRPNTEAF; V: TRBV2; J: TRBJ1-1; size: .
CDR3: AISEFGGGFYGYT; V: TRBV10-3; J: TRBJ1-2; size: .
CDR3: AYQREAYNEQF; V: TRBV30; J: TRBJ2-1; size: once
CDR3: ATQRGGTGANVLT; V: TRBV15; J: TRBJ2-6; size: .
CDR3: ASSSTNHGNTIY; V: TRBV7-2; J: TRBJ1-3; size: .
CDR3: ASSLPLGGAWDTEAF; V: TRBV19; J: TRBJ1-1; size: .
CDR3: ASSPLGIAGGAREQY; V: TRBV18; J: TRBJ2-7; size: .
CDR3: ASRSDIYEQY; V: TRBV28; J: TRBJ2-7; size: .
CDR3: ASSFGQGTYGYT; V: TRBV28; J: TRBJ1-2; size: .
CDR3: ATSRRITDTQY; V: TRBV15; J: TRBJ2-3; size: .
CDR3: ASGSLRSGNTIY; V: TRBV14; J: TRBJ1-3; size: once
CDR3: ASLTSDTGELF; V: TRBV19; J: TRBJ2-2; size: .
CDR3: SVTLGTDTQY; V: TRBV29-1; J: TRBJ2-3; size: .
CDR3: ATSLGQGFDEQY; V: TRBV15; J: TRBJ2-7; size: .
CDR3: ASSPGTGDGYEQY; V: TRBV6-6; J: TRBJ2-7; size: .
CDR3: ASSLGIRGTEAF; V: TRBV11-2; J: TRBJ1-1; size: .
CDR3: SVEELSRGKTYGYT; V: TRBV29-1; J: TRBJ1-2; size: .
CDR3: ASSFRQGNSPLH; V: TRBV5-1; J: TRBJ1-6; size: .
CDR3: ASSSEGTGTSGANVLT; V: TRBV7-9; J: TRBJ2-6; size: .
CDR3: ASSPGQGFTGELF; V: TRBV9; J: TRBJ2-2; size: .
CDR3: ASSQINLLTGELF; V: TRBV4-1; J: TRBJ2-2; size: .